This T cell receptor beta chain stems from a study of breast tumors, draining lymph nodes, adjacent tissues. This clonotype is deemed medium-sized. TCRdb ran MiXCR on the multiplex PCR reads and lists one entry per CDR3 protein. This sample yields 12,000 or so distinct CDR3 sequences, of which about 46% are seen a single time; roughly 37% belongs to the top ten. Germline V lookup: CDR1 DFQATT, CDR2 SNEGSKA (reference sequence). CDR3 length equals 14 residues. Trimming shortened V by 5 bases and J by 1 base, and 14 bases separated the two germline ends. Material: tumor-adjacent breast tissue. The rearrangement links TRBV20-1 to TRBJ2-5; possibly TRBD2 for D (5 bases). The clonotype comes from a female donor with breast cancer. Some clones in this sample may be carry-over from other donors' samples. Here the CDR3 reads CSASWTSGQETQYF. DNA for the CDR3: TGCAGTGCTTCATGGACCAGCGGCCAAGAGACCCAGTACTTC.